The rows below give T cell receptor beta chains drawn from one sample of a study of blood T cell repertoires in COVID-19. Clones were sequenced by immunoSEQ multiplex PCR, and TCRdb holds only the in-frame ones, with some missing. In the table there are 90,000 to 120,000 clones, about nine tenths of which are singletons. Sequencing used peripheral blood. These receptors were taken from a woman in her twenties or thirties with acute or convalescent COVID-19. CDR3s include the opening cysteine and the closing phenylalanine or tryptophan. The order of the fields is J gene, V gene, clone size, D gene, CDR3 protein, CDR3 DNA. The D gene is left open where the match is weak. Expanded clones are given a class, and other clones once, few, many or no size at all.

>TRBJ2-7|TRBV28|.|TRBD1
CASSPYGTGGGYEQYF
TGTGCCAGCAGTCCATACGGGACAGGGGGCGGGTACGAGCAGTACTTC
>TRBJ1-2|TRBV30|.|.
CAWSRGYGYTF
TGTGCCTGGAGTCGAGGCTATGGCTACACCTTC
>TRBJ1-1|TRBV7-9|.|.
CASSLARGNTEAFF
TGTGCCAGCAGCTTAGCCAGGGGGAACACTGAAGCTTTCTTT
>TRBJ2-3|TRBV4-2|once|TRBD1
CASSQDPPDRGADTQYF
TGTGCCAGCAGCCAAGACCCCCCAGACAGGGGGGCAGATACGCAGTATTTT
>TRBJ2-2|TRBV28|once|TRBD2
CASSRLGLAGTGELFF
TGTGCCAGCAGTCGGTTGGGACTAGCGGGCACCGGGGAGCTGTTTTTT
>TRBJ1-5|TRBV5-8|.|.
CASSLLFGGRGNQPQHF
TGTGCCAGCAGCTTGCTATTTGGGGGCCGAGGCAATCAGCCCCAGCATTTT
>TRBJ2-1|TRBV24-1|.|TRBD2
CATSDRRTSGSYNEQFF
TGTGCCACCAGTGACCGACGGACTAGCGGGTCTTACAATGAGCAGTTCTTC
>TRBJ2-7|TRBV9|.|.
CASSVIGDSYEQYF
TGTGCCAGCAGCGTAATCGGGGACTCCTACGAGCAGTACTTC
>TRBJ1-2|TRBV5-5|.|TRBD1
CASRAAPGQAYYGYTF
TGTGCCAGCAGGGCTGCTCCGGGACAGGCGTACTATGGCTACACCTTC
>TRBJ2-1|TRBV9|.|TRBD2
CASSVGTSGPGGEQFF
TGTGCCAGCAGCGTGGGGACTAGCGGTCCTGGGGGGGAGCAGTTCTTC
>TRBJ2-7|TRBV19|.|TRBD1
CASSTRDRVYEQYF
TGTGCCAGTAGTACCCGGGACAGGGTCTACGAGCAGTACTTC
>TRBJ1-1|TRBV11-2|.|.
CASSLVGGNTEAFF
TGTGCCAGCAGCTTAGTGGGGGGAAACACTGAAGCTTTCTTT
>TRBJ1-2|TRBV28|.|.
CASSLLRGTYTF
TGTGCCAGCAGTTTATTAAGGGGGACGTACACCTTC
>TRBJ2-7|TRBV12-3/TRBV12-4|.|.
CASSGLQSYEQYF
TGTGCCAGCAGTGGACTCCAATCCTACGAGCAGTACTTC
>TRBJ2-1|TRBV7-8|.|TRBD2
CASSLSGGRAGNEQFF
TGTGCCAGCAGCTTATCCGGCGGGAGGGCCGGAAATGAGCAGTTCTTC
>TRBJ2-7|TRBV19|.|TRBD2
CASSSEAGGSYEQYF
TGTGCCAGTAGTAGCGAAGCGGGGGGCTCCTACGAGCAGTACTTC
>TRBJ2-2|TRBV6-2/TRBV6-3|.|TRBD2
CASSYWGLAANTGELFF
TGTGCCAGCAGTTACTGGGGACTAGCAGCGAACACCGGGGAGCTGTTTTTT
>TRBJ2-1|TRBV9|.|.
CASSVDLANEQFF
TGTGCCAGCAGCGTAGACCTAGCGAATGAGCAGTTCTTC
>TRBJ2-6|TRBV4-2|.|.
CASSQAGVSGANVLTF
TGTGCCAGCAGCCAAGCGGGGGTCTCTGGGGCCAACGTCCTGACTTTC
>TRBJ2-1|TRBV6-5|few|TRBD2
CASSTGGLIYNEQFF
TGTGCCAGCAGTACGGGGGGGTTGATCTACAATGAGCAGTTCTTC
>TRBJ2-7|TRBV21-1|.|.
CASSILRGRTYEQYF
TGTGCCAGCAGCATACTCAGGGGGCGGACCTACGAGCAGTACTTC
>TRBJ2-1|TRBV4-3|.|TRBD1
CASSMDRASYNEQFF
TGCGCCAGCAGCATGGACAGGGCCTCCTACAATGAGCAGTTCTTC
>TRBJ1-2|TRBV6-5|.|.
CASSHYFGDRYGYTF
TGTGCCAGCAGTCATTACTTCGGGGATCGCTATGGCTACACCTTC
>TRBJ2-1|TRBV7-9|.|TRBD2
CASRSAGGVVHNEQFF
TGTGCCAGCAGATCGGCTGGGGGGGTCGTCCACAATGAGCAGTTCTTC
>TRBJ1-1|TRBV7-8|.|TRBD1
CASSSKGQGMNTEAFF
TGTGCCAGCAGCTCGAAGGGACAGGGGATGAACACTGAAGCTTTCTTT
>TRBJ1-3|TRBV9|once|TRBD1
CASSIGQGAVGNTIYF
TGTGCCAGCAGCATTGGACAGGGGGCTGTTGGAAACACCATATATTTT
>TRBJ1-6|TRBV7-9|.|.
CASSFPGAPLHF
TGTGCCAGCAGCTTCCCAGGGGCACCCCTCCACTTT
>TRBJ2-7|TRBV21-1|.|.
CASSKGKPYEQYF
TGTGCCAGCAGCAAAGGTAAGCCCTACGAGCAGTACTTC
>TRBJ1-1|TRBV12-5|few|.
CASAPTVRTNEAFF
TGTGCTAGTGCCCCGACAGTTCGAACGAATGAAGCTTTCTTT
>TRBJ2-2|TRBV15|.|.
CATSRDRIREAGGELFF
TGTGCCACCAGCAGAGATCGGATAAGGGAGGCGGGCGGGGAGCTGTTTTTT
>TRBJ2-6|TRBV14|.|TRBD1
CASSHLRDRASGANVLTF
TGTGCCAGCAGCCATCTCCGGGACAGGGCCTCTGGGGCCAACGTCCTGACTTTC
>TRBJ2-1|TRBV24-1|.|TRBD1
CATGMAFGTGAANEQFF
TGTGCCACCGGAATGGCGTTCGGGACAGGGGCCGCCAATGAGCAGTTCTTC
>TRBJ1-1|TRBV5-5|.|.
CASSVPGVTFF
TGTGCCAGCAGCGTGCCGGGGGTAACTTTCTTT
>TRBJ2-7|TRBV13|.|.
CASSVRDNYEQYF
TGTGCCAGCAGCGTCCGGGACAACTACGAGCAGTACTTC
>TRBJ2-3|TRBV28|.|TRBD1
CASSLGDRFPTDTQYF
TGTGCCAGCAGTTTAGGGGACAGGTTCCCCACAGATACGCAGTATTTT
>TRBJ2-5|TRBV6-2/TRBV6-3|.|TRBD1
CASSLGGAIQETQYF
TGTGCCAGCAGTCTAGGGGGCGCAATCCAAGAGACCCAGTACTTC
>TRBJ2-7|TRBV15|.|TRBD1
CATSRDRGGYEQYF
TGTGCCACCAGCAGGGACAGGGGAGGCTACGAGCAGTACTTC
>TRBJ1-2|TRBV9|once|TRBD1
CASSGGRTGNYGYTF
TGTGCCAGCAGCGGAGGGCGGACAGGGAACTATGGCTACACCTTC
>TRBJ1-5|TRBV7-4|.|.
CASSLVDRDFMDRIDQPQHF
TGTGCCAGCAGCTTAGTTGACCGGGACTTTATGGATAGGATCGATCAGCCCCAGCATTTT
>TRBJ2-3|TRBV19|.|TRBD1
CASSTDRGDTQYF
TGTGCCAGTAGTACCGACAGGGGAGATACGCAGTATTTT
>TRBJ1-3|TRBV6-5|.|.
CASSYRRSSGNTIYF
TGTGCCAGCAGTTACCGGCGGAGCTCTGGAAACACCATATATTTT
>TRBJ2-1|TRBV28|.|.
CASSRKGSSYNEQFF
TGTGCCAGCAGTCGCAAGGGGTCCTCCTACAATGAGCAGTTCTTC
>TRBJ1-6|TRBV18|once|.
CASSPGGASDSPLHF
TGTGCCAGCTCACCAGGGGGCGCCTCCGATTCACCCCTCCACTTT
>TRBJ2-7|TRBV30|.|TRBD1
CAWSQDRGKHYEQYF
TGTGCCTGGAGTCAGGACAGGGGGAAACACTACGAGCAGTACTTC
>TRBJ1-5|TRBV4-1|.|.
CASSQVASNQPQHF
TGCGCCAGCAGCCAAGTAGCCAGCAATCAGCCCCAGCATTTT
>TRBJ1-5|TRBV19|.|.
CASSYGLNQPQHF
TGTGCCAGTAGTTATGGCCTCAATCAGCCCCAGCATTTT